This entry is about one TCR beta chain. The antigen it recognizes is unknown. Per-base qualities were not stored, and no clone one base away is much larger. To sequence the TCRbeta CDR3 region, genomic DNA was isolated from the sorted cells. The immunoSEQ Assay was used for sequencing of TCRbeta CDR3 regions. Here the immuneACCESS table is served through TCRdb, limited to in-frame sequences with V and J called. Missing clones are a known gap in these copies; in checked studies unresolved V genes cover under half, and the rest lacks a known reason. Present in this sample are tens of thousands of clones, about nine tenths of which were seen just once. About 0.45% of the sample belongs to the ten largest clones. This record comes from a study of OX40 agonist ivuxolimab in advanced cancers. A note on the overall study: Ivuxolimab, which targeted the costimulatory receptor OX40 (CD134), was an agonistic, fully human IgG2 monoclonal antibody. The purpose of peripheral TCRbeta sequencing was to test whether ivuxolimab changed TCR sequence diversity and led to clonal T-cell expansion. Patients were allowed to have had prior anti-PD-1, anti-PD-L1 or anti-CTLA-4 therapy, and approximately 39% of the dose-escalation patients had been treated with checkpoint inhibitors. Partial responses occurred in three dose-escalation patients: two with cutaneous melanoma and one with hepatocellular carcinoma. A male proportion of roughly 85% and a mean age of approximately 58 years, ranging from about 20 to 79, were recorded for the dose-escalation cohort. The paper describes the monotherapy dose-escalation part (N of about 50 patients) of the phase I trial of ivuxolimab. Intravenous ivuxolimab was administered to patients every 2 weeks at six dose levels: 0.01, 0.1, 0.3, 1.5, 3 and 10 mg/kg. Of the roughly 51 patients in dose escalation, 19 had hepatocellular carcinoma, approximately 15 had melanoma, 9 had renal cell carcinoma and 9 had head and neck cancer.

The full study reports these points: The antigen specificity of the clonally expanded peripheral T cells was not determined. In the 0.1-3.0 mg/kg groups, partial responders were among the patients with the lowest normalized peripheral clonal expansion, particularly in CD8+ T cells. After ivuxolimab, expanded clones were on average more numerous among CD8+ T cells than among CD4+ T cells. At doses from 0.1 to 3.0 mg/kg, clonal expansion was seen in both CD4+ and CD8+ blood T cells between baseline and week 6. Low levels of normalized T-cell clonal expansion were also seen in some nonresponding patients.

Patients with autoimmune disease history or receiving systemic immunosuppression were excluded from the trial. Peripheral blood for TCR sequencing was collected from all dose cohorts at baseline, on cycle 4 day 1, and on cycle 7 day 1. The samples were drawn from a first-in-human, open-label, multicenter phase I dose-escalation trial of ivuxolimab. Adults with locally advanced or metastatic head and neck squamous cell, hepatocellular, melanoma or renal cell carcinoma were enrolled in the trial. Before TCR sequencing, CD4+ T cells and CD8+ T cells were sorted from peripheral blood as separate populations. CDR1 LNHDA and CDR2 SQIVND are derived from the germline V gene (reference sequence). The CDR3 goes from the cysteine to the phenylalanine over 15 residues. Left in the record is the CDR3 DNA by itself, 45 bases read in frame from the first base. The junction shows trimming of 3 bases on V and 3 bases on J, plus 12 bases between the germline ends.

This specimen consisted of CD4+ or CD8+ T cells sorted from blood, obtained in a trial of the OX40 agonist ivuxolimab. The receptor was isolated from an adult with an advanced solid tumor such as melanoma, head and neck, liver or kidney cancer. Rearrangement joined TRBV19 to TRBJ2-1; a weak D assignment points to TRBD2 (5 bases agree). The CDR3 has the sequence CASSIGLDYYNEQFF. The nucleotide sequence is TGTGCCAGTAGTATTGGACTGGATTACTACAATGAGCAGTTCTTC.